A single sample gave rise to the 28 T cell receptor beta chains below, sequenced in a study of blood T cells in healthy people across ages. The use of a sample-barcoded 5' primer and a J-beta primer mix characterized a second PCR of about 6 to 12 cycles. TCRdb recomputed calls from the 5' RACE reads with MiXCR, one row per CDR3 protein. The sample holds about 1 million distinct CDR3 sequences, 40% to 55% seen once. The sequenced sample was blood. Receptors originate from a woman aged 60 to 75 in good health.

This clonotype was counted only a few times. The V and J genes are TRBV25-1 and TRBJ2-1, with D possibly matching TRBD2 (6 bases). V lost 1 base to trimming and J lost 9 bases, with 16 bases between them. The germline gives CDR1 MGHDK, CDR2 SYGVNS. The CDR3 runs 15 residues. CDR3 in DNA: TGTGCCAGCAGTGAATCGGTCGGGAGAGGGGCTGAGCAGTTCTTC. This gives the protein CASSESVGRGAEQFF.

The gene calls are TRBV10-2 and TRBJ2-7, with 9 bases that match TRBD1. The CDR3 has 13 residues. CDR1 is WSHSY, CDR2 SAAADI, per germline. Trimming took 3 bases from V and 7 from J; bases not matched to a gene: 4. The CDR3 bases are TGCGCCAGCAGTGACTGGACAGGGGTGGAGCAGTACTTC. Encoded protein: CASSDWTGVEQYF.

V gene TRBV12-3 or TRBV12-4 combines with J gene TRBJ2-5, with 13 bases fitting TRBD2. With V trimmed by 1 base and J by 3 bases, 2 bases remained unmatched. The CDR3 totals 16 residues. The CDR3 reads CASSLGGLAGKETQYF. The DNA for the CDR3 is TGTGCCAGCAGTTTAGGGGGACTAGCGGGAAAAGAGACCCAGTACTTC.

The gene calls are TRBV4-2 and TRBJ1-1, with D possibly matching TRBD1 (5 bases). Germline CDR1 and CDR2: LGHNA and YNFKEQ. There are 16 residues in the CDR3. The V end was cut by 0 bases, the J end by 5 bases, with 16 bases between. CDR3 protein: CASSQEEGFAKTEAFF. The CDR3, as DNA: TGTGCCAGCAGCCAAGAAGAGGGGTTTGCGAAAACTGAAGCTTTCTTT.

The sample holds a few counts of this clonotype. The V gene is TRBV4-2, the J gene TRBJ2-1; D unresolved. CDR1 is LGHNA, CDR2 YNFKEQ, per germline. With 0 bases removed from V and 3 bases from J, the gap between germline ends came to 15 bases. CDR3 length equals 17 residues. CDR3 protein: CASSQESTYLGYNEQFF. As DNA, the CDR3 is TGTGCCAGCAGCCAAGAATCGACCTACCTAGGCTACAATGAGCAGTTCTTC.

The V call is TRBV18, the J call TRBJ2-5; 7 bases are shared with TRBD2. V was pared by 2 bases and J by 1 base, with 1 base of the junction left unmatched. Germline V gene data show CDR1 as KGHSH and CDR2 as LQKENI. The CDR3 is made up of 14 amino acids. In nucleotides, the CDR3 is TGTGCCAGCTCACCAGGACTAGGCCAAGAGACCCAGTACTTC. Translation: CASSPGLGQETQYF.

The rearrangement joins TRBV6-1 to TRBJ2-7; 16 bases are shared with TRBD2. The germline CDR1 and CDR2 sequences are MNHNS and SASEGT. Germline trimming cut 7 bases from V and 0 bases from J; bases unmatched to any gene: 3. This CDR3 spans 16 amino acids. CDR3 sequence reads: CASKGTSGRVSYEQYF. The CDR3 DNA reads TGTGCCAGCAAGGGGACTAGCGGGAGGGTCTCCTACGAGCAGTACTTC.

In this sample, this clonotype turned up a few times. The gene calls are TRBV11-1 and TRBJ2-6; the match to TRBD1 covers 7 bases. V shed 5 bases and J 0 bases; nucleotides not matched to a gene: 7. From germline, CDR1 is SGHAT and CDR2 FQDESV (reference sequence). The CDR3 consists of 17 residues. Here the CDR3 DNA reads TGTGCCAGCAGCCCTAGACAGGGACGCTCTGGGGCCAACGTCCTGACTTTC. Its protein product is CASSPRQGRSGANVLTF.

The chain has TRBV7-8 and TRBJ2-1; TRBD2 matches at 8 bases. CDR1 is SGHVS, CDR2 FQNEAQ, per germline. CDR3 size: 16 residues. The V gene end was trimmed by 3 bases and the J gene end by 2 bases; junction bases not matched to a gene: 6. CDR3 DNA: TGTGCCAGCAGCTTGGGGCCTAGCGGGCCCTACAATGAGCAGTTCTTC. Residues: CASSLGPSGPYNEQFF. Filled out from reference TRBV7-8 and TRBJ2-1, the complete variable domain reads GAGVSQSPRYKVAKRGQDVALRCDPISGHVSLFWYQQALGQGPEFLTYFQNEAQLDKSGLPSDRFFAERPEGSVSTLKIQRTQQEDSAVYLCASSLGPSGPYNEQFFGPGTRLTVL.

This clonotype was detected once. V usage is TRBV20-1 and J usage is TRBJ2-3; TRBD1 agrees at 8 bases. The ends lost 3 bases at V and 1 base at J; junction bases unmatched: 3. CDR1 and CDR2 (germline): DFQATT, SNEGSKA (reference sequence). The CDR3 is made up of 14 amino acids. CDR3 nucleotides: TGCAGTGCTAGTGACAGGGGTGGCACAGATACGCAGTATTTT. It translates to CSASDRGGTDTQYF.

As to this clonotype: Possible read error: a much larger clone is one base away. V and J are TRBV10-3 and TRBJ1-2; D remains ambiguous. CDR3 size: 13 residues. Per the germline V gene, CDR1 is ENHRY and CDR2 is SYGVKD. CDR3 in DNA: TGTGTCATCAGTGAGTCAGCTAACTATGGCTACACCTTC. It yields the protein CVISESANYGYTF.

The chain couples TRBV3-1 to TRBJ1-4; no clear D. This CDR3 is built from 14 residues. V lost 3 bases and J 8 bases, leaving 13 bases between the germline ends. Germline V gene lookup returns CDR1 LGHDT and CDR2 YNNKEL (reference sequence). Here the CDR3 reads CASSHGDGSEKLFF. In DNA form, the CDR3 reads TGTGCCAGCAGCCATGGAGACGGAAGCGAAAAACTGTTTTTT.

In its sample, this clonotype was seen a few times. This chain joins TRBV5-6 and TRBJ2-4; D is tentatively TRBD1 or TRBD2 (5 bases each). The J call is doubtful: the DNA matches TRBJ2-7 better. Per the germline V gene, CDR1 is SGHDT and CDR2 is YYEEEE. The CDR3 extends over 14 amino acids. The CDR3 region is CASSPGLQIYEQYF. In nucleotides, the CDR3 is TGTGCCAGCAGCCCGGGGCTGCAAATCTACGAGCAGTACTTC.

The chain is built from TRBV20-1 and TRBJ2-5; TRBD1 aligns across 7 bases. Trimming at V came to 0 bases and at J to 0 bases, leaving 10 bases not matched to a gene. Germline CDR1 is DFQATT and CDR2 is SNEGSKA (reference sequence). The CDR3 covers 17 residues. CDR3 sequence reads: CSARDLGRDRYQETQYF. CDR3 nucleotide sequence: TGCAGTGCTAGAGATCTGGGTCGGGACAGATACCAAGAGACCCAGTACTTC.

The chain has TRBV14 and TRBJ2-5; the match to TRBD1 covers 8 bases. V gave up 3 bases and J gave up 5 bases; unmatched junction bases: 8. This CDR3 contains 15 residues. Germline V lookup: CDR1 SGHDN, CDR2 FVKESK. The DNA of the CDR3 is TGTGCCAGCAGCCAGGACAGGGTGATGTGGGAGACCCAGTACTTC. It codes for CASSQDRVMWETQYF.

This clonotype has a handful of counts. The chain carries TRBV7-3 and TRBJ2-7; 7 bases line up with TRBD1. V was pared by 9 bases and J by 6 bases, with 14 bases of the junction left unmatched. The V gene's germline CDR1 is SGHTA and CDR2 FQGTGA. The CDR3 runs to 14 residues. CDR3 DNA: TGTGCCAGTAGCCCTATGACAGGGTCCCCCGAGCAGTACTTC. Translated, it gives CASSPMTGSPEQYF. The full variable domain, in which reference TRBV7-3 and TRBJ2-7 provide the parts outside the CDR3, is GAGVSQTPSNKVTEKGKYVELRCDPISGHTALYWYRQSLGQGPEFLIYFQGTGAADDSGLPNDRFFAVRPEGSVSTLKIQRTERGDSAVYLCASSPMTGSPEQYFGPGTRLTVT.

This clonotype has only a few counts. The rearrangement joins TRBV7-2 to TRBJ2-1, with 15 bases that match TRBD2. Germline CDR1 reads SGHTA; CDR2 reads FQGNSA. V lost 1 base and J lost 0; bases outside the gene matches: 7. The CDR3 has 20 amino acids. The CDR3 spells CASSLEGTSGRTLSYNEQFF. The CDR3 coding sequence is TGTGCCAGCAGCTTAGAGGGGACTAGCGGGAGGACCCTCTCCTACAATGAGCAGTTCTTC.

CDR3 loop: CSVMTGGDTQYF. In DNA form, the CDR3 reads TGCAGCGTTATGACAGGGGGAGATACGCAGTATTTT. This chain joins TRBV29-1 and TRBJ2-3; 9 bases match TRBD1. The CDR3 totals 12 residues. V dropped 5 bases and J dropped 5; count of bases not matched to a gene: 2. From germline, CDR1 is SQVTM and CDR2 ANQGSEA.

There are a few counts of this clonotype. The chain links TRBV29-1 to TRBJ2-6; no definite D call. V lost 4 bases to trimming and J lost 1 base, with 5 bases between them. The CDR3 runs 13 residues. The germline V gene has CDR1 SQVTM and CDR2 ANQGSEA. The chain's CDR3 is CSVAESGANVLTF. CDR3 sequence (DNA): TGCAGCGTTGCTGAATCTGGGGCCAACGTCCTGACTTTC.

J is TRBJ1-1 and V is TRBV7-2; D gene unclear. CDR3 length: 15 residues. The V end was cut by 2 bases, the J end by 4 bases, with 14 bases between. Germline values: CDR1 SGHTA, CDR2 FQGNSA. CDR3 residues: CASSLSGRSSTEAFF. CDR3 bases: TGTGCCAGCAGCTTATCGGGCCGGTCGAGCACTGAAGCTTTCTTT.

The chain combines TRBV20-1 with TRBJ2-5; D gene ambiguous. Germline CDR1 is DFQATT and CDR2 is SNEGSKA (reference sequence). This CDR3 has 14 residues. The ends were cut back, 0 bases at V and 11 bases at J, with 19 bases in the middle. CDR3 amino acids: CSARDRARLDEQYF. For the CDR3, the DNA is TGCAGTGCTAGAGATAGGGCTAGGCTAGATGAGCAGTACTTC.

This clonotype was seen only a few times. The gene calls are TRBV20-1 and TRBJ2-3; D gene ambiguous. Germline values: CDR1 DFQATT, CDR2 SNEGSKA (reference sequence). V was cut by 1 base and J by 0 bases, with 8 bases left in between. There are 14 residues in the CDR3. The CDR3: CSARVLTSTDTQYF. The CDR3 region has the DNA TGCAGTGCTAGAGTGTTGACTAGCACAGATACGCAGTATTTT.

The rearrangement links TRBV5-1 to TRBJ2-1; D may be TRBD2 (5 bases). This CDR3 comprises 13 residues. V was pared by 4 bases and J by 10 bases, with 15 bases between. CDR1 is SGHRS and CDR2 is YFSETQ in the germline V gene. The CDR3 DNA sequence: TGCGCCAGCAGCCCGGAGGCGGTTGGGGAGCAGTTCTTC. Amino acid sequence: CASSPEAVGEQFF.

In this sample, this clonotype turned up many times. CDR3 bases: TGTGCCAGCAGTTTTTTGGCGGAGCAGTTCTTC. This codes for CASSFLAEQFF. The V gene is TRBV27, the J gene TRBJ2-1; D not resolved. V was clipped by 3 bases and J by 10 bases, with 7 bases between them. This CDR3 is built from 11 residues. Germline V gene lookup returns CDR1 MNHEY and CDR2 SMNVEV (reference sequence).

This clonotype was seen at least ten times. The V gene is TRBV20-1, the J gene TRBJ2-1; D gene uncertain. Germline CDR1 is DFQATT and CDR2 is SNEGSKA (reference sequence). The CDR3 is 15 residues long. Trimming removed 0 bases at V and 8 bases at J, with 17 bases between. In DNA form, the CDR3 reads TGCAGTGCTAGAGATCCCCTTCGGGCCCTCTATGAGCAGTTCTTC. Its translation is CSARDPLRALYEQFF.

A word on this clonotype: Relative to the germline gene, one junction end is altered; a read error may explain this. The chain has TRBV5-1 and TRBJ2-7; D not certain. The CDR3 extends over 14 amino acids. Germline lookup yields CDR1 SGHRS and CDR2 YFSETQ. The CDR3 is CAGRLGPAIYEQYF. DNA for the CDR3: TGCGCCGGCAGACTTGGGCCAGCTATCTACGAGCAGTACTTC.

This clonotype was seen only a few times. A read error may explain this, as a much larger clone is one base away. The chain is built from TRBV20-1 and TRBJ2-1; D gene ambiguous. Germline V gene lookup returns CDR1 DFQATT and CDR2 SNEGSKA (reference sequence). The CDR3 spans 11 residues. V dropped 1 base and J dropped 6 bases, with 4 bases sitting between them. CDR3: CSARGGNEQFF. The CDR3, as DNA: TGCAGTGCTAGAGGGGGCAATGAGCAGTTCTTC.

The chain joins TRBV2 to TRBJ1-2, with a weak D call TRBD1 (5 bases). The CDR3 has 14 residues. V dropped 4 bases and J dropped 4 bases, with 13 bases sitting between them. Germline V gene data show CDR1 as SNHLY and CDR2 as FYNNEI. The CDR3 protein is CASSVAGYSYGYTF. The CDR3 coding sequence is TGTGCCAGCAGTGTAGCAGGGTATAGCTATGGCTACACCTTC.